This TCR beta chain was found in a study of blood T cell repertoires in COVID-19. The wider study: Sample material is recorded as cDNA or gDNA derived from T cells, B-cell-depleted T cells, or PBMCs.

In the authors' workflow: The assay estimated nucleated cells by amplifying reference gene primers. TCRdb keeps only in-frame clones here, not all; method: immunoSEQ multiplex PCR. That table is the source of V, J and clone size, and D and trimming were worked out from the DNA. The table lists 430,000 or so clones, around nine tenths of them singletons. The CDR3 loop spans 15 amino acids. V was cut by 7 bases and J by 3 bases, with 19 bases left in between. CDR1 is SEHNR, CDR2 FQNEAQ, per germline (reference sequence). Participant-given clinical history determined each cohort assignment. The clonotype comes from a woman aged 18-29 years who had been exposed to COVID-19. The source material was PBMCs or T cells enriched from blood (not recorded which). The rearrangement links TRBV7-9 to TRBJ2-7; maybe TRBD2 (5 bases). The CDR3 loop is CASTSGSGFFYEQYF. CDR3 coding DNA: TGTGCCAGCACCTCAGGAAGCGGATTCTTCTACGAGCAGTACTTC. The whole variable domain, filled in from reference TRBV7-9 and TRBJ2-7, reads DTGVSQNPRHKITKRGQNVTFRCDPISEHNRLYWYRQTLGQGPEFLTYFQNEAQLEKSRLLSDRFSAERPKGSFSTLEIQRTEQGDSAMYLCASTSGSGFFYEQYFGPGTRLTVT.